Included here is one T cell receptor (beta chain) sequence, with context. Treatment given: about 20 received Ad26.COV2.S at low or high dose, single or two shots; roughly five received placebo; per-sample allocation not given. Material that was analyzed had been drawn on day 63 after the first vaccine or placebo injection. This sample was taken from a study of Ad26.COV2.S vaccination and SARS-CoV-2 variants. TCRdb's table, derived via immunoSEQ multiplex PCR, lists solely in-frame clones and lacks some. Here the sample spans more than 250,000 clones, 87% being singletons. Looked up from germline, CDR1 is SEHNR and CDR2 is FQNEAQ (reference sequence). CDR3 length: 15 amino acids. V shed 5 bases, J shed 5 bases, and the junction held 6 bases outside the gene matches.

The rearrangement joins TRBV7-9 to TRBJ2-5; 12 nucleotides match TRBD1. The source is a person between 18 and 65 years old who received the Ad26.COV2.S COVID-19 vaccine or a placebo. The material sequenced was peripheral blood, taken in a trial of Ad26.COV2.S vaccine versus placebo. CDR3 DNA: TGTGCCAGCAGCCCCGGGACAGGGGGCAAGGAGACCCAGTACTTC. Translated, it gives CASSPGTGGKETQYF.